The rows below give T cell receptor beta chains drawn from one sample of a study of blood T cell repertoires in COVID-19. Produced via immunoSEQ multiplex PCR; TCRdb's table is partial and in-frame only. The sample has 90,000 to 100,000 clones, about 85% seen once. What was sequenced was peripheral blood. These receptors all stem from a man older than 75 with acute or convalescent COVID-19. Each CDR3 is given with its conserved first and last residue.

J gene,V gene,CDR3 protein
TRBJ2-7,TRBV3-1/TRBV3-2,CASSQVYGAAYEQYF
TRBJ2-1,TRBV2,CASSGGGNEQFF
TRBJ2-3,TRBV29-1,CSVGGEGGPLTQYF
TRBJ2-3,TRBV7-8,CASSRSRDTQYF
TRBJ2-3,TRBV14,CASSQAGQGGYF
TRBJ2-5,TRBV29-1,CSVESTGGETQYF
TRBJ1-1,TRBV29-1,CSVGQGASTEAFF
TRBJ2-4,TRBV27,CASSFEGAAKNIQYF
TRBJ2-5,TRBV5-1,CASRRTSGFQETQYF
TRBJ2-7,TRBV28,CASSPGTSGRGSYEQYF
TRBJ2-2,TRBV7-2,CASSLSQGSAGELFF
TRBJ1-5,TRBV19,CASSIRGYNQPQHF
TRBJ2-5,TRBV4-2,CASSQGAGETQYF
TRBJ1-2,TRBV29-1,CSVVSNYGYTF
TRBJ2-7,TRBV30,CAWSPGLAGAGEQYF
TRBJ1-2,TRBV3-1/TRBV3-2,CASSQDRGLDYGYTF
TRBJ2-5,TRBV2,CASTLVLAGVVKTQYF
TRBJ1-3,TRBV19,CASSPLLLSTGNTIYF
TRBJ1-2,TRBV6-5,CASSSTGDYGYTF
TRBJ1-6,TRBV29-1,CSVAGEKNSPLHF
TRBJ1-5,TRBV27,CASSWSGGQSQPQHF
TRBJ2-7,TRBV29-1,CSVETVNEQYF
TRBJ1-4,TRBV6-1,CASSDQQGGLGEKLFF